One and the same sample provided the 23 T cell receptor beta chains below, sequenced in a study of cytomegalovirus exposure and HLA in healthy donors. Primers for the PCR totalled 60 Vbeta and 13 Jbeta. Repertoires were generated with immunoSEQ multiplex PCR, while TCRdb's copy carries only in-frame clones and drops some. This repertoire shows 95,000 to 150,000 clones, 75% to 90% found once; its top ten account for less than 2.5%. Sample: PBMCs. These receptors originate from a man aged 25-40 years in good health and CMV-seronegative.

The chain employs TRBV5-6 and TRBJ1-5, with D possibly matching TRBD1 (5 bases). The CDR3 totals 15 residues. The ends were cut back, 4 bases at V and 0 bases at J, with 11 bases in the middle. Germline CDR1 is SGHDT and CDR2 is YYEEEE. The CDR3 DNA reads TGTGCCAGCAGCCCAGGGTTGTATAGCAATCAGCCCCAGCATTTT. This gives the protein CASSPGLYSNQPQHF.

The chain carries TRBV19 and TRBJ1-5, with TRBD1 as a possible D gene (5 bases). CDR1 LNHDA and CDR2 SQIVND come from the germline V gene (reference sequence). The CDR3 contains 18 residues. V was shortened by 3 bases and J by 2 bases, with 20 bases between the two germline ends. This CDR3 is CASSMGREAGFGNQPQHF. The DNA for the CDR3 is TGTGCCAGTAGTATGGGCAGGGAGGCTGGATTTGGCAATCAGCCCCAGCATTTT.

CDR3 DNA: TGTGCCAGCAGCTCACGGGGGGTGGAGACCCAGTACTTC. Amino acid sequence: CASSSRGVETQYF. J is TRBJ2-5 and V is TRBV11-2; 7 nucleotides match TRBD2. The CDR3 extends over 13 amino acids. V lost 4 bases to trimming and J lost 5 bases; unmatched junction nucleotides: 4. Germline values: CDR1 SGHAT, CDR2 FQNNGV. Filled out from reference TRBV11-2 and TRBJ2-5, the complete variable domain reads EAGVAQSPRYKIIEKRQSVAFWCNPISGHATLYWYQQILGQGPKLLIQFQNNGVVDDSQLPKDRFSAERLKGVDSTLKIQPAKLEDSAVYLCASSSRGVETQYFGPGTRLLVL.

The chain uses TRBV9 and TRBJ1-6, with D unclear. Trimming stripped 0 bases from V and 6 bases from J, with 10 bases between. In germline, CDR1 is SGDLS, CDR2 YYNGEE. This CDR3 region has 15 residues. CDR3 loop: CASSVGEGGNSPLHF. Here the CDR3 DNA reads TGTGCCAGCAGCGTAGGAGAGGGAGGTAATTCACCCCTCCACTTT.

The V gene is TRBV5-6, the J gene TRBJ1-2; 11 bases match TRBD1. CDR1 is SGHDT, CDR2 YYEEEE, per germline. This CDR3 has 15 residues. V shed 3 bases and J 4 bases; nucleotides not matched to a gene: 5. Here the CDR3 DNA reads TGTGCCAGCAGCTCGGGCGGGACAGGGGGCTATGGCTACACCTTC. Translated: CASSSGGTGGYGYTF.

The V call is TRBV4-3, the J call TRBJ1-4, with 9 bases matching TRBD1. The CDR3 length is 15 residues. Germline CDR1 LGHNA, CDR2 YSLEER. The trim removed 0 bases at V and 10 bases at J, leaving 6 bases unmatched. CDR3 nucleotide sequence: TGCGCCAGCAGCCAAGAGGGGACAGGGAATCTAAAACTGTTTTTT. Its translation: CASSQEGTGNLKLFF.

V is TRBV5-4 and J is TRBJ2-1; 8 positions agree with TRBD2. The germline V gene has CDR1 SGHNT and CDR2 YYREEE (reference sequence). The junction had 14 bases not matched to a gene; V was cut back by 3 bases and J by 9 bases. The CDR3 sequence is 16 residues long. In DNA form, the CDR3 reads TGTGCCAGCAGCTCTAGCATCCGATCGGGGGGGGCTGAGCAGTTCTTC. Its translation is CASSSSIRSGGAEQFF.

The gene calls are TRBV9 and TRBJ1-2; TRBD1 is a possible D gene (6 bases). In germline, CDR1 is SGDLS, CDR2 YYNGEE. V lost 5 bases and J 10 bases, leaving 15 bases between the germline ends. The CDR3 sequence is 12 residues long. As DNA, the CDR3 is TGTGCCAGCAGGAGGGGACAAACCGACTACACCTTC. It encodes CASRRGQTDYTF.

The rearrangement links TRBV6-5 to TRBJ2-7, with D tentatively TRBD1 (5 bases). Trimming left V 5 bases short and J 2 bases short, with 10 bases between. Looked up from germline, CDR1 is MNHEY and CDR2 is SVGAGI. The CDR3 extends over 13 amino acids. The CDR3 reads CASSPDSPYEQYF. In DNA, the CDR3 is TGTGCCAGCAGTCCAGACAGCCCCTACGAGCAGTACTTC.

This clone was counted only a few times. The chain couples TRBV6-5 to TRBJ2-3; D uncertain. CDR3 length: 13 residues. Germline V gene sequence: CDR1 MNHEY, CDR2 SVGAGI. Deletions cut 5 bases from V and 3 bases from J, with 9 bases between. The CDR3 loop reads CASSPSETDTQYF. CDR3 DNA sequence: TGTGCCAGCAGTCCTAGTGAAACAGATACGCAGTATTTT.

This rearrangement joins TRBV6-5 to TRBJ2-3, with TRBD2 matching over 10 bases. CDR1 is MNHEY, CDR2 SVGAGI, per germline. The CDR3 runs 15 residues. The junction had 8 bases not matched to a gene; V was cut back by 6 bases and J by 5 bases. This CDR3 reads CASRLSGGRGDTQYF. The CDR3, as DNA: TGTGCCAGCAGACTTAGCGGGGGGCGTGGAGATACGCAGTATTTT.

The rearrangement links TRBV28 to TRBJ1-2; D perhaps matches TRBD1 (6 bases). This CDR3 region has 14 residues. Per the germline V gene, CDR1 is MDHEN and CDR2 is SYDVKM. Trimming took off 5 bases at V and 12 bases at J, with 22 bases between the two ends. The CDR3: CASSPSTDRAGDTF. The CDR3 nucleotides read TGTGCCAGCAGTCCTTCCACGGACAGAGCTGGGGACACCTTC.

About this clone: One end of the junction fails to match germline, which may point to a read error. The V call is TRBV2, the J call TRBJ2-6; D perhaps matches TRBD1 (5 bases). Germline CDR1 is SNHLY and CDR2 is FYNNEI. The CDR3 totals 14 residues. The DNA for the CDR3 is TGTGCCAGCATGTTTGGCTCTGGGGCCAACGGCCTGACTTTC. Its translation is CASMFGSGANGLTF.

This clone was seen more than once but under ten times. The rearrangement links TRBV2 to TRBJ1-5; no definite D call. Trimming pared 4 bases from V and 3 bases from J, leaving 7 bases between. CDR3 size: 13 residues. Germline V gene data show CDR1 as SNHLY and CDR2 as FYNNEI. The CDR3 region is CASSGSLNQPQHF. The CDR3 nucleotides are TGTGCCAGCAGTGGTTCACTCAATCAGCCCCAGCATTTT.

The gene calls are TRBV7-9 and TRBJ2-2, with 9 bases identical to TRBD2. Germline CDR1 is SEHNR and CDR2 is FQNEAQ (reference sequence). V gave up 1 base and J gave up 4 bases; unmatched junction bases: 10. The CDR3 extends over 18 amino acids. CDR3 sequence: CASSLDLKRGAGTGELFF. For the CDR3, the DNA is TGTGCCAGCAGCTTAGATCTGAAGCGGGGGGCAGGCACCGGGGAGCTGTTTTTT.

The gene calls are TRBV6-1 and TRBJ2-5; 8 bases are a match to TRBD1. The length of the CDR3 is 15 residues. CDR1 MNHNS and CDR2 SASEGT come from the germline V gene. V shed 6 bases and J 5 bases; nucleotides not matched to a gene: 11. CDR3 protein: CASRVDAGGSETQYF. The DNA for the CDR3 is TGTGCCAGCAGAGTCGATGCAGGGGGCAGCGAGACCCAGTACTTC.

Only a few counts were recorded for this clone. The V and J genes are TRBV18 and TRBJ2-1; no firm D call. The V end was cut by 4 bases, the J end by 8 bases, with 9 bases between. The length of the CDR3 is 12 residues. The germline CDR1 and CDR2 sequences are KGHSH and LQKENI. Written as DNA, the CDR3 is TGTGCCAGCTCACTAGTACCGGATGAGCAGTTCTTC. Residues: CASSLVPDEQFF.

The chain combines TRBV7-9 with TRBJ2-2, with D hard to call. Germline-derived CDR1 and CDR2 are SEHNR and FQNEAQ (reference sequence). This CDR3 spans 11 amino acids. The V gene lost 7 bases and the J gene lost 5 bases, with 5 bases spanning the gap. CDR3 DNA: TGTGCCAGCACCCCTACCGGGGAGCTGTTTTTT. Amino acids: CASTPTGELFF.

The chain uses TRBV20-1 and TRBJ2-5, with D possibly TRBD2 on 6 matching bases. Between the trimmed V and J ends, which lost 3 bases and 7 bases, there was a span of 9 bases. CDR1 and CDR2 (germline): DFQATT, SNEGSKA (reference sequence). The CDR3 is made up of 11 amino acids. The CDR3 protein is CSARQGGTQYF. The DNA of the CDR3 is TGCAGTGCTAGGCAGGGAGGGACCCAGTACTTC.

The chain couples TRBV5-4 to TRBJ2-5; the D gene is possibly TRBD1 (5 bases). The V gene's germline CDR1 is SGHNT and CDR2 YYREEE (reference sequence). The V gene lost 5 bases and the J gene lost 0 bases, with 17 bases spanning the gap. This CDR3 has 16 residues. The CDR3 here is CASSLRKGLYQETQYF. CDR3 DNA sequence: TGTGCCAGCAGTCTACGTAAGGGGCTATACCAAGAGACCCAGTACTTC. Full variable domain (rest looked up from reference TRBV5-4 and TRBJ2-5): ETGVTQSPTHLIKTRGQQVTLRCSSQSGHNTVSWYQQALGQGPQFIFQYYREEENGRGNFPPRFSGLQFPNYSSELNVNALELDDSALYLCASSLRKGLYQETQYFGPGTRLLVL.

The genes are TRBV5-6 and TRBJ2-3, with TRBD2 identical over 15 bases. The CDR3 runs to 16 residues. The ends lost 4 bases at V and 6 bases at J; junction bases unmatched: 6. Germline CDR1 and CDR2: SGHDT and YYEEEE. The CDR3 sequence: CASSLGLAGGQDTQYF. CDR3 sequence (DNA): TGTGCCAGCAGCCTGGGACTAGCGGGGGGCCAGGATACGCAGTATTTT.

This clone was seen just once. The chain employs TRBV18 and TRBJ1-6; TRBD1 matches at 9 bases. The V segment lost 3 bases and the J segment 11 bases; nucleotides outside the gene matches: 5. CDR3 length: 14 amino acids. Looked up from germline, CDR1 is KGHSH and CDR2 is LQKENI. The CDR3 region has the DNA TGTGCCAGCTCACCTGGGACAGGGACGACACCCCTCCACTTT. Translating gives CASSPGTGTTPLHF.

The J gene is TRBJ2-1, the V gene TRBV5-6; the match to TRBD1 covers 11 bases. The CDR3 is made up of 16 amino acids. J lost 4 bases, V lost 4 bases, and 7 bases had no gene match. Germline V gene sequence: CDR1 SGHDT, CDR2 YYEEEE. The CDR3 is CASSPTGTGGYNEQFF. For the CDR3, the DNA is TGTGCCAGCAGCCCAACCGGGACAGGGGGATACAATGAGCAGTTCTTC.